This T cell receptor beta chain was recovered during a study of blood T cell repertoires in COVID-19. Overall study: From the United States, Italy and Spain came samples of acute and convalescent COVID-19. From T cells, B-cell-depleted T cells, or PBMCs came the material, which was cDNA or gDNA.

The table came from immunoSEQ multiplex PCR; TCRdb's copy has only in-frame clones and leaves some out. In the table there are around 400,000 clones, 80% to 90% of which are singletons. The germline V gene encodes CDR1 MNHEY and CDR2 SVGAGI. With 6 bases removed from V and 10 bases from J, the gap between germline ends came to 16 bases. The CDR3 has 14 residues. The source is a man aged 35-49 years with acute or convalescent COVID-19. The sample taken for sequencing was peripheral blood. The V and J genes are TRBV6-5 and TRBJ1-6, with a weak D call TRBD1 (6 bases). CDR3 DNA: TGTGCCAGCAGCTTTACAGGGTTGGACTCACCCCTCCACTTT. It specifies CASSFTGLDSPLHF.